The clone carrying this T cell receptor (beta chain) was observed a single time. Germline-derived CDR1 and CDR2 are SNHLY and FYNNEI. This CDR3 spans 12 amino acids. With 6 bases clipped from V and 4 bases from J, the junction kept 2 bases outside the gene matches. Assay: immunoSEQ multiplex PCR; the TCRdb copy retains only in-frame clones and omits some. Of roughly 300,000 clones listed, about 85% were seen once; the top ten hold about 2.5%. Enrolled through a virtual design, the participants were between 18 and 89 years of age and came from under 30 US areas. The sample belongs to a study of blood T cell repertoires in COVID-19.

The clonotype originates from a woman between 45 and 65 years old who had recovered from COVID-19. Specimen: PBMCs or T cells enriched from blood (not recorded which). The chain is built from TRBV2 and TRBJ1-1, with 7 bases matching TRBD1. CDR3 in DNA: TGTGCCAGCAGGCACAGGGGCACTGAAGCTTTCTTT. Encoded protein: CASRHRGTEAFF. Drawing the rest from reference TRBV2 and TRBJ1-1, the complete variable domain is EPEVTQTPSHQVTQMGQEVILRCVPISNHLYFYWYRQILGQKVEFLVSFYNNEISEKSEIFDDQFSVERPDGSNFTLKIRSTKLEDSAMYFCASRHRGTEAFFGQGTRLTVV.